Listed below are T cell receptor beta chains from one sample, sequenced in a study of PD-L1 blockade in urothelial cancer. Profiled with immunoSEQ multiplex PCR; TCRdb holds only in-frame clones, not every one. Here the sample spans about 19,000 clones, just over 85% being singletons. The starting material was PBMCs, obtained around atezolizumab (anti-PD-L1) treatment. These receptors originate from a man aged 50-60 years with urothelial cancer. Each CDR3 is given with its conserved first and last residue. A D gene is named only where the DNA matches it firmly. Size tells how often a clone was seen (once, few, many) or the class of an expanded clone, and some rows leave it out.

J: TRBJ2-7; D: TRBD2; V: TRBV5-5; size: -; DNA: TGTGCCAGCAGCTCCGGGACTAGCGGGGGTTACGAGCAGTACTTC; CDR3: CASSSGTSGGYEQYF
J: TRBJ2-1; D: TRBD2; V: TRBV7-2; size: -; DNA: TGTGCCAGCAGCTTAGCGGTAGCGGGGGGTCCCTACAATGAGCAGTTCTTC; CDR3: CASSLAVAGGPYNEQFF
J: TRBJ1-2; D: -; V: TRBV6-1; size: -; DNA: TGTGCCAGCACCCCCAGGGCAGGCCAAAACTATGGCTACACCTTC; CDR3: CASTPRAGQNYGYTF
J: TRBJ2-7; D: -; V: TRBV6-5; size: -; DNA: TGTGCCAGCAGTTACCTGACTAGTACCCCCTACGAGCAGTACTTC; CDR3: CASSYLTSTPYEQYF
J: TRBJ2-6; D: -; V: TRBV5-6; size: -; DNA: TGTGCCAGCAGCTTTAACTCTGGGGCCAACGTCCTGACTTTC; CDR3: CASSFNSGANVLTF
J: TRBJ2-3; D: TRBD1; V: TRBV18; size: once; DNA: TGTGCCAGCTCACCACCACGACGGGACAGGGAGAGCACAGATACGCAGTATTTT; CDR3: CASSPPRRDRESTDTQYF
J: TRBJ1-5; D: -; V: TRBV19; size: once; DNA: TGTGCCAGTAGTATAGACAGGTCCCACAATCAGCCCCAGCATTTT; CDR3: CASSIDRSHNQPQHF
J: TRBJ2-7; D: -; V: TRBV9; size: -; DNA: TGTGCCAGCAGCGTATCGACGGCTAAACAGGAGCAGTACTTC; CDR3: CASSVSTAKQEQYF
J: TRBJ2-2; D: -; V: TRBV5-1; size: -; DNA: TGCGCCAGCAGCCAGGGACTGGCCGGGGAGCTGTTTTTT; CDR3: CASSQGLAGELFF
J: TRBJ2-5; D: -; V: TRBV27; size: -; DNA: TGTGCCAGCAGTTCCTCAGTCCCTCAAGAGACCCAGTACTTC; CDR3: CASSSSVPQETQYF
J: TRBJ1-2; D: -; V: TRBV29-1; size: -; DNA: TGCAGCGTTGAAGCTGAGGTGAACTATGGCTACACCTTC; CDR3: CSVEAEVNYGYTF
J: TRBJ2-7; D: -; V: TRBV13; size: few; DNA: TGTGCCAGCAAGGTAAAACTAGATGCCCACTACGAGCAGTACTTC; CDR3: CASKVKLDAHYEQYF
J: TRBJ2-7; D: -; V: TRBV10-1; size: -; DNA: TGCGCCAGCAGTGAGTCGACACCTCTCTCCGAGCAGTACTTC; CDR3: CASSESTPLSEQYF
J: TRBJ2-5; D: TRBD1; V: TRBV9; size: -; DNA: TGTGCCAGCAGCGTAGAAATGGACAGGGGATGGGAGACCCAGTACTTC; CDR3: CASSVEMDRGWETQYF
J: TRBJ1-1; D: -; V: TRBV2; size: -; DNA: TGTGCCAGCAGCGCCCGACAGGTGGGACTGAACACTGAAGCTTTCTTT; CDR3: CASSARQVGLNTEAFF
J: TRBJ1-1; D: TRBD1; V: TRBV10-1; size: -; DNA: TGCGCCACCAGAGACAGGGGTGAAGCTTTCTTT; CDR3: CATRDRGEAFF
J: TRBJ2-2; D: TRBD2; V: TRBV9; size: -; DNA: TGTGCCAGCACCCAGACTAGCGGGACTGGCACCGGGGAGCTGTTTTTT; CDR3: CASTQTSGTGTGELFF
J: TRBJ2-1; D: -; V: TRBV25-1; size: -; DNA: TGTGCCAGTGGAGTCTCCTACAATGAGCAGTTCTTC; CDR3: CASGVSYNEQFF
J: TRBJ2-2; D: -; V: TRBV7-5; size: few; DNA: TGTGCCAGAAGCTGTCCCGGGACTGCCGTGGAAACCGGGGAGCTGTTTTTT; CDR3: CARSCPGTAVETGELFF
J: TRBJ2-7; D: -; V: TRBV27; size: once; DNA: TGTGCCAGCAGTTTAGAGCCCGGGACACCATACGAGCAGTACTTC; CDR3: CASSLEPGTPYEQYF
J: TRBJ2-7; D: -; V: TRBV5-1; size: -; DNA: TGCGCCAGCAGCTTCCAACAGGGTCGCGAGCAGTACTTC; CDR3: CASSFQQGREQYF
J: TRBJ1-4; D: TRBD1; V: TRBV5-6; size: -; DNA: TGTGCCAGCAGCCCGTTCTCAGGGGGCGGTGAAAAACTGTTTTTT; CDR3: CASSPFSGGGEKLFF
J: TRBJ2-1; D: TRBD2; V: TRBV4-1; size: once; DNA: TGCGCCAGCAGCCAAGGGACTAGCAACAATGAGCAGTTCTTC; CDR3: CASSQGTSNNEQFF
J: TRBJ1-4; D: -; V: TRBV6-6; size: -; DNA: TGTGCCAGCAGTGGTTACAGGGTCGAAAAACTGTTTTTT; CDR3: CASSGYRVEKLFF
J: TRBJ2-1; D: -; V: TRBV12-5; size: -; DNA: TGTGCTAGTGGTTTGGTACGCGGGGGCGAGCAGTTCTTC; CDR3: CASGLVRGGEQFF
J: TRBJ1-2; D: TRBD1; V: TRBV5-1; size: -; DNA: TGCGCCAGCAGCTTTGGACCGGGACAGGAATTACACTATGGCTACACCTTC; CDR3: CASSFGPGQELHYGYTF
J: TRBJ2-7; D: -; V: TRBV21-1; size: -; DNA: TGTGCCAGCAGCGGACAGTCCTACGAGCAGTACTTC; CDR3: CASSGQSYEQYF
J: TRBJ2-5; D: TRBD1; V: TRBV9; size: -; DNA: TGTGCCAGCAGCCCGCCTTGGGACAGGGGTCTAATGGAGACCCAGTACTTC; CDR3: CASSPPWDRGLMETQYF
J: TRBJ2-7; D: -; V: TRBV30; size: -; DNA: TGTGCCTGGAATCAGGAATCCTACGAGCAGTACTTC; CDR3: CAWNQESYEQYF
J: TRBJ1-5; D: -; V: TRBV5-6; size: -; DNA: TGTGCCAGCAGATTTCAGGGGAGCAATCAGCCCCAGCATTTT; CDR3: CASRFQGSNQPQHF
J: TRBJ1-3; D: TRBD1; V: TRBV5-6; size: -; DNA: TGTGCCAGCAGCTTGGCCTCGGGCAGGGGGCAGACTGGAAACACCATATATTTT; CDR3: CASSLASGRGQTGNTIYF
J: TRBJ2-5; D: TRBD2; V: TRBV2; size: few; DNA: TGTGCCAGCAGGGGACGGGGACTAGCTTCGGAGACCCAGTACTTC; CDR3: CASRGRGLASETQYF
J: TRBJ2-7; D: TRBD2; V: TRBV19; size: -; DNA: TGTGCCAGTAGTGTAGCGGGAACATCCTCCCCCTACGAGCAGTACTTC; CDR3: CASSVAGTSSPYEQYF
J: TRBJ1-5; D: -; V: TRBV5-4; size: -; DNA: TGTGCCAGCAGCCCCGAGGGCAGTTATAGCAATCAGCCCCAGCATTTT; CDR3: CASSPEGSYSNQPQHF
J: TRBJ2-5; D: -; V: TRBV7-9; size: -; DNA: TGTGCCAGCAGCTTGAACGAAGGGGCCGAGACCCAGTACTTC; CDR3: CASSLNEGAETQYF
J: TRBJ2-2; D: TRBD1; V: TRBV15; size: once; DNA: TGTGCCACCAGCGTTATGACAGGGTTAAACACCGGGGAGCTGTTTTTT; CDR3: CATSVMTGLNTGELFF
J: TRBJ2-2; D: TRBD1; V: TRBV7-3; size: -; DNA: TGTGCCAGCAGCTCGGACAGGGGTCCCGGGGAGCTGTTTTTT; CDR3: CASSSDRGPGELFF
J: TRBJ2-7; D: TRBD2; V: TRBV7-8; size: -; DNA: TGTGCCAGCAGACCTAGCCTAGCGGGGAATTACGAGCAGTACTTC; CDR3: CASRPSLAGNYEQYF
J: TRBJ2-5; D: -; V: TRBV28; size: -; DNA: TGTGCCAGCGGGGGGGAGACCCAGTACTTC; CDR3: CASGGETQYF
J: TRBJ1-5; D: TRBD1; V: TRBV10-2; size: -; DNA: TGCGCCAGCAGTCAGTCTGGGACAGCGTATCAGCCCCAGCATTTT; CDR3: CASSQSGTAYQPQHF
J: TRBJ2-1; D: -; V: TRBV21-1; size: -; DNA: TGTGCCAGCAGCGAACAGGGGAACAATGAGCAGTTCTTC; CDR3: CASSEQGNNEQFF
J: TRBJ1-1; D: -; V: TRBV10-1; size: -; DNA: TGCGCCAGCAGAGGGGCAACGAACACTGAAGCTTTCTTT; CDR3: CASRGATNTEAFF
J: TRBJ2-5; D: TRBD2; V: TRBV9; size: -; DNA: TGTGCCAGCAGCTCGGGACTAGCGGGCAGAGAGACCCAGTACTTC; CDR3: CASSSGLAGRETQYF
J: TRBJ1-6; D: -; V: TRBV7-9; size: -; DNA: TGTGCCAGCAGCCAACCAAGACAAAACTATAATTCACCCCTCCACTTT; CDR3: CASSQPRQNYNSPLHF
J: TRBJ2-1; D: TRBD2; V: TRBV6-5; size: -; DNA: TGTGCCAGCAGTTACGATGCGGGGGGGCCCGGTGAGCAGTTCTTC; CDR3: CASSYDAGGPGEQFF
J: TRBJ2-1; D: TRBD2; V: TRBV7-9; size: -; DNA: TGTGCCAGCCGACACCTAGCGGGGGCCTACAATGAGCAGTTCTTC; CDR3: CASRHLAGAYNEQFF
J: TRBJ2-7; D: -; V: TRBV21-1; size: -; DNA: TGTGCCAGCAGTCACGGGGGGGGCCGGGATCATAATATCTACGAGCAGTACTTC; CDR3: CASSHGGGRDHNIYEQYF
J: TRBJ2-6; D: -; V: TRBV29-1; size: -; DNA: TGCAGCGTTGTGGCTGGCTCTGGGGCCAACGTCCTGACTTTC; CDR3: CSVVAGSGANVLTF
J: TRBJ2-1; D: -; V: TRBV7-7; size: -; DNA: TGTGCCAGCAGCCCAAGCCTAGCCCACAATGAGCAGTTCTTC; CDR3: CASSPSLAHNEQFF
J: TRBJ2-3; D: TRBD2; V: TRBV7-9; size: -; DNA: TGTGCCAGCAGCTTAGCTAGCGGGGAGACAGATACGCAGTATTTT; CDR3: CASSLASGETDTQYF
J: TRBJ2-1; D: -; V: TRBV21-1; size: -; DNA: TGCGACCGGGTATTTATGAGGGCCTGGGGATCTAACAATGAGCAGTTCTTC; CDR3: CDRVFMRAWGSNNEQFF
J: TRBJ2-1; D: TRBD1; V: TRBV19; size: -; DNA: TGTGCCACTCAACAGGGGGCCAATGAGCAGTTCTTC; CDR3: CATQQGANEQFF
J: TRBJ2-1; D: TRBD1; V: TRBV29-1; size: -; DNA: TGCAGCGGCCTGACAGGGATGTGGAATGAGCAGTTCTTC; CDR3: CSGLTGMWNEQFF
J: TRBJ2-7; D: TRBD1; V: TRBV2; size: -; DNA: TGTGCCAGCAGTGATCCGGGACAGGGGACACACGAGCAGTACTTC; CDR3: CASSDPGQGTHEQYF
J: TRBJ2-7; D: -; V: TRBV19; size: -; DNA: TGTGCCAGTAGTATGGGGCAGGGCGGTACCTACGAGCAGTACTTC; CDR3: CASSMGQGGTYEQYF